This T cell receptor beta chain was sequenced for a study of T cells in Graves' hyperthyroidism and ophthalmopathy. Of note for this clonotype: Its antigen is not identified.

General observations from the study: Most thyroid-expanded clonotypes above 0.001 were also found in blood.

Exclusions: uncontrolled infection, other autoimmune disease, pregnancy, lactation. Amplified TCR beta CDR3 regions came from RNA transcripts. Researchers ran a first-round RT-PCR on the TCR CDR3 using the HTBI primer set. From the multiplex PCR reads, TCRdb called clonotypes with MiXCR, one entry per CDR3 protein. The table records about 640,000 distinct CDR3 sequences, 40% to 55% of them present only once. Germline-derived CDR1 and CDR2 are SEHNR and FQNEAQ (reference sequence). The V gene lost 2 bases and the J gene lost 7 bases, with 15 bases spanning the gap. The CDR3 extends over 14 amino acids.

The TCR comes from an adult man with Graves' disease, either hyperthyroidism or ophthalmopathy (not recorded which). The chain joins TRBV7-9 to TRBJ2-7; D gene ambiguous. Sequencing was carried out using peripheral blood or thyroid tissue (not recorded which). CDR3 sequence reads: CASSLFPLTGEQYF. CDR3 in DNA: TGTGCCAGCAGCTTATTCCCTTTGACTGGGGAGCAGTACTTC.